The 27 T cell receptor beta chains presented below share a single source sample, sequenced in a study of blood T cell repertoires in COVID-19 (dated by TCRdb to the early 2020s). To prepare the library, the immunoSEQ multiplex PCR assay was applied. Imported from immuneACCESS, the table was reduced by TCRdb to in-frame sequences with V and J called. These copies leave out some clones; in studies compared against another copy, an unresolved V gene accounts for under half, and the cause of the remainder is not known. In all, the sample holds 200,000 to 250,000 clones, and around 84% of those were seen once. The ten biggest clones cover less than 20% of the sample. The specimen sequenced was peripheral blood. These receptors all come from a man aged 25-45 years with active or convalescent COVID-19.

This chain joins TRBV29-1 and TRBJ2-3, with 13 nucleotides matching TRBD2. The CDR3 spans 17 residues. The trim removed 0 bases at V and 4 bases at J, leaving 7 bases unmatched. The germline V gene encodes CDR1 SQVTM and CDR2 ANQGSEA. The CDR3 loop reads CSVEDQGTSGAPDTQYF. The DNA of the CDR3 is TGCAGCGTTGAAGATCAGGGGACTAGCGGGGCCCCAGATACGCAGTATTTT.

The chain links TRBV5-4 to TRBJ2-2; 11 bases align to TRBD2. J gave up 3 bases and V 3 bases, and 1 base lay outside the gene matches. The CDR3 covers 15 residues. Germline CDR1 reads SGHNT; CDR2 reads YYREEE (reference sequence). DNA for the CDR3: TGTGCCAGCAGCTCGGGACTAGCGGACACCGGGGAGCTGTTTTTT. It encodes CASSSGLADTGELFF.

The chain couples TRBV28 to TRBJ2-5, with D possibly TRBD1 on 6 matching bases. V was shortened by 6 bases and J by 1 base, with 15 bases between the two germline ends. Germline V gene lookup returns CDR1 MDHEN and CDR2 SYDVKM. The CDR3 extends over 15 amino acids. In DNA form, the CDR3 reads TGTGCCAGCAGCCCCATCGGACAGATCCAAGAGACCCAGTACTTC. It codes for CASSPIGQIQETQYF.

This clone was detected only a few times. The V call is TRBV6-1, the J call TRBJ2-2, with TRBD1 as a possible D gene (5 bases). Trimming pared 6 bases from V and 5 bases from J, leaving 10 bases between. This CDR3 is built from 13 residues. CDR1 and CDR2 (germline): MNHNS, SASEGT. Here the CDR3 reads CASSSTETGELFF. CDR3 DNA sequence: TGTGCCAGCAGCTCGACAGAAACCGGGGAGCTGTTTTTT.

This rearrangement joins TRBV20-1 to TRBJ2-4; weak D call: TRBD1 (6 bases). The germline V gene has CDR1 DFQATT and CDR2 SNEGSKA (reference sequence). This CDR3 has 12 residues. Trimming took off 3 bases at V and 7 bases at J, with 10 bases between the two ends. The CDR3 spells CSASGGQNIQYF. The DNA of the CDR3 is TGCAGTGCTAGTGGAGGACAGAACATTCAGTACTTC.

The rearrangement joins TRBV13 to TRBJ2-1; D might be TRBD2 (6 bases). Germline V gives CDR1 PRHDT, CDR2 FYEKMQ (reference sequence). CDR3 length: 15 amino acids. V lost 5 bases and J 5 bases, leaving 16 bases between the germline ends. This CDR3 is CASSPKRGADNEQFF. In nucleotides, the CDR3 is TGTGCCAGCAGCCCCAAGCGCGGGGCCGACAATGAGCAGTTCTTC.

This chain joins TRBV12-3 or TRBV12-4 and TRBJ1-2; maybe TRBD1 (6 bases). The CDR3 runs 13 residues. V shed 2 bases and J shed 6 bases, with 10 bases lying between them. The CDR3 reads CASSLKGGHGYTF. Here the CDR3 DNA reads TGTGCCAGCAGTTTAAAAGGGGGACATGGCTACACCTTC.

V usage is TRBV6-7 and J usage is TRBJ2-3; tentative D call: TRBD2 (6 bases). TRBV6-7 qualifies as an ORF whose function is uncertain. Trimming took off 0 bases at V and 0 bases at J, with 16 bases between the two ends. CDR3 length equals 18 residues. CDR3 amino acids: CASSYSNNSGSSTDTQYF. CDR3 bases: TGTGCCAGCAGTTACTCGAATAATAGCGGATCTAGCACAGATACGCAGTATTTT.

This clone occurred once. The chain combines TRBV6-1 with TRBJ2-4; D is possibly TRBD1 (5 bases). This CDR3 region has 16 residues. V was shortened by 1 base and J by 0 bases, with 10 bases between the two germline ends. From germline, CDR1 is MNHNS and CDR2 SASEGT. CDR3 sequence: CASSEGTPVAKNIQYF. CDR3 bases: TGTGCCAGCAGTGAAGGGACACCTGTAGCCAAAAACATTCAGTACTTC.

The chain couples TRBV6-5 to TRBJ1-2; TRBD1 matches at 12 bases. The CDR3 covers 16 residues. Germline lookup yields CDR1 MNHEY and CDR2 SVGAGI. Trimming removed 0 bases from V and 2 bases from J; junction bases left unmatched: 1. This chain's CDR3 is CASSYSGTGGNYGYTF. CDR3 bases: TGTGCCAGCAGTTACTCTGGGACAGGGGGCAACTATGGCTACACCTTC.

The chain carries TRBV7-9 and TRBJ1-4, with 7 bases that match TRBD1. Unmatched junction bases numbered 6, after V lost 1 base and J lost 7 bases. Per germline, CDR1 SEHNR and CDR2 FQNEAQ (reference sequence). The CDR3 has 15 residues. The CDR3: CASSLGQGRGEKLFF. DNA of the CDR3: TGTGCCAGCAGCTTAGGACAGGGTCGAGGTGAAAAACTGTTTTTT.

The chain recombines TRBV11-3 with TRBJ2-5, with TRBD1 matching 9 bases. Germline CDR1 and CDR2: SGHNT and YENEEA. Trimming at V came to 5 bases and at J to 2 bases, leaving 3 bases not matched to a gene. This CDR3 has 14 amino acids. The CDR3: CASSPGQGQETQYF. The CDR3 DNA is TGTGCCAGCAGCCCCGGACAGGGGCAAGAGACCCAGTACTTC.

The V and J genes are TRBV9 and TRBJ1-4, with D unclear. Germline-derived CDR1 and CDR2 are SGDLS and YYNGEE. The CDR3 is 15 amino acids. With 4 bases removed from V and 4 bases from J, the gap between germline ends came to 14 bases. The CDR3 DNA is TGTGCCAGCAGCCCCCTGGGGAGATATAATGAAAAACTGTTTTTT. Translated: CASSPLGRYNEKLFF. The whole variable domain, filled in from reference TRBV9 and TRBJ1-4, reads DSGVTQTPKHLITATGQRVTLRCSPRSGDLSVYWYQQSLDQGLQFLIQYYNGEERAKGNILERFSAQQFPDLHSELNLSSLELGDSALYFCASSPLGRYNEKLFFGSGTQLSVL.

The chain links TRBV19 to TRBJ1-5, with D hard to call. V was clipped by 0 bases and J by 3 bases, with 9 bases between them. CDR1 is LNHDA, CDR2 SQIVND, per germline (reference sequence). There are 15 residues in the CDR3. The CDR3 region has the DNA TGTGCCAGTAGTATAGATTACAGTGACAATCAGCCCCAGCATTTT. Encoded protein: CASSIDYSDNQPQHF.

This clone was detected only a few times. The gene calls are TRBV12-3 or TRBV12-4 and TRBJ1-4, with a weak D call TRBD1 (5 bases). CDR3 size: 13 residues. The V end lost 6 bases, the J end lost 11 bases, and 16 bases lay between the germline ends. CDR3 DNA: TGTGCCAGCAGGGGACTCAGGTTGAGGAAACTGTTTTTT. It yields the protein CASRGLRLRKLFF.

The chain links TRBV11-2 to TRBJ1-5; the D is unclear. The CDR3 covers 14 residues. Germline V gives CDR1 SGHAT, CDR2 FQNNGV. Trimming shortened V by 1 base and J by 9 bases, and 13 bases separated the two germline ends. Here the CDR3 reads CASSLVIGSGPQHF. Written as DNA, the CDR3 is TGTGCCAGCAGCTTAGTGATCGGTTCGGGGCCCCAGCATTTT.

The V call is TRBV6-2 or TRBV6-3, the J call TRBJ1-1, with 7 bases aligning to TRBD1. The CDR3 loop spans 15 amino acids. Unmatched junction bases numbered 5, after V lost 4 bases and J lost 0 bases. Germline-derived CDR1 and CDR2 are MNHEY and SVGEGT. DNA for the CDR3: TGTGCCAGCAGTTCCGACAGGGTGGTGAACACTGAAGCTTTCTTT. It specifies CASSSDRVVNTEAFF.

This clone is a singleton in its sample. The V gene is TRBV20-1, the J gene TRBJ2-7; 11 nucleotides align to TRBD2. This CDR3 spans 16 amino acids. Losses at the gene ends were 3 bases for V and 4 bases for J; bases not matched to a gene: 11. The germline V gene encodes CDR1 DFQATT and CDR2 SNEGSKA (reference sequence). CDR3 region: CSASPGLADPGYEQYF. As DNA, the CDR3 is TGCAGTGCTAGTCCGGGACTAGCGGATCCGGGTTACGAGCAGTACTTC.

CDR3 region: CASSSPLAGSGELFF. The CDR3 DNA is TGTGCCAGCAGCTCGCCTCTCGCGGGGAGCGGGGAGCTGTTTTTT. The rearrangement links TRBV7-8 to TRBJ2-2; D is possibly TRBD2 (6 bases). The CDR3 contains 15 residues. The germline V gene encodes CDR1 SGHVS and CDR2 FQNEAQ. Trimming left V 4 bases short and J 7 bases short, with 16 bases between. Based on the CDR3 plus reference TRBV7-8 and TRBJ2-2, the full variable domain is GAGVSQSPRYKVAKRGQDVALRCDPISGHVSLFWYQQALGQGPEFLTYFQNEAQLDKSGLPSDRFFAERPEGSVSTLKIQRTQQEDSAVYLCASSSPLAGSGELFFGEGSRLTVL.

This clone has a single count. The rearrangement uses TRBV28 and TRBJ1-4; D may be TRBD1 (6 bases). Per the germline V gene, CDR1 is MDHEN and CDR2 is SYDVKM. V was trimmed by 5 bases and J by 8 bases, leaving 27 bases between them. The CDR3 extends over 18 amino acids. CDR3 in DNA: TGTGCCAGCAGTCAATACTCGATGGACCAGGTTGGGGGCGAAAAACTGTTTTTT. Protein product: CASSQYSMDQVGGEKLFF. Supplemented by reference TRBV28 and TRBJ1-4, the full variable domain reads DVKVTQSSRYLVKRTGEKVFLECVQDMDHENMFWYRQDPGLGLRLIYFSYDVKMKEKGDIPEGYSVSREKKERFSLILESASTNQTSMYLCASSQYSMDQVGGEKLFFGSGTQLSVL.

The chain links TRBV24-1 to TRBJ2-5; 8 bases agree with TRBD2. Germline-derived CDR1 and CDR2 are KGHDR and SFDVKD. The CDR3 is 15 residues long. Germline trimming cut 4 bases from V and 0 bases from J; bases unmatched to any gene: 3. In nucleotides, the CDR3 is TGTGCCACCAGTGACCCGCGGGGGGACCAAGAGACCCAGTACTTC. It is translated as CATSDPRGDQETQYF.

The V gene is TRBV6-1, the J gene TRBJ2-7; 7 bases fit TRBD1. V lost 5 bases to trimming and J lost 8 bases; unmatched junction nucleotides: 6. The germline CDR1 and CDR2 sequences are MNHNS and SASEGT. The CDR3 has 12 residues. The DNA for the CDR3 is TGTGCCAGCAGTAATTGGGACAGCAAGCAGTACTTC. Translation gives CASSNWDSKQYF.

This rearrangement joins TRBV9 to TRBJ2-3; TRBD1 might be the D (5 bases). Germline lookup yields CDR1 SGDLS and CDR2 YYNGEE. This CDR3 region has 15 residues. Trimming removed 4 bases from V and 5 bases from J, with 17 bases in between. DNA for the CDR3: TGTGCCAGCAGCCTCACGACCAGGGCGGAAGATACGCAGTATTTT. This translates into CASSLTTRAEDTQYF.

J is TRBJ2-5 and V is TRBV6-2 or TRBV6-3; 10 nucleotides align to TRBD1. The junction had 4 bases not matched to a gene; V was cut back by 2 bases and J by 4 bases. Germline CDR1 MNHEY, CDR2 SVGEGT. The CDR3 totals 15 residues. The CDR3 nucleotides read TGTGCCAGCAGTTACATGGGGACAGGGGTAGAGACCCAGTACTTC. Translating gives CASSYMGTGVETQYF.

The J gene is TRBJ1-5, the V gene TRBV15, with 12 nucleotides matching TRBD1. CDR1 and CDR2 (germline): LNHNV, YYDKDF (reference sequence). The CDR3 runs 19 residues. V trimming: 3 bases; J trimming: 2 bases; junction bases outside the gene matches: 11. CDR3 loop: CATSSTPGQGALGNQPQHF. The DNA for the CDR3 is TGTGCCACCAGCAGTACACCGGGACAGGGGGCGCTGGGCAATCAGCCCCAGCATTTT.

The chain couples TRBV4-2 to TRBJ2-7; possibly TRBD2 for D (7 bases). There are 15 residues in the CDR3. The germline gives CDR1 LGHNA, CDR2 YNFKEQ. Trimming took 1 base from V and 3 from J, leaving 13 bases between them. CDR3: CASSQAGGDFYEQYF. CDR3 sequence (DNA): TGTGCCAGCAGCCAAGCGGGGGGCGATTTCTACGAGCAGTACTTC.

The chain uses TRBV5-1 and TRBJ1-1; D is uncertain. Germline CDR1 and CDR2: SGHRS and YFSETQ. V gave up 4 bases and J gave up 5 bases, with 15 bases separating them. This CDR3 has 14 amino acids. The CDR3 region is CASSQWRQDTEAFF. The CDR3, as DNA: TGCGCCAGCAGCCAATGGCGGCAAGATACTGAAGCTTTCTTT.